The rows below give T cell receptor beta chains drawn from one sample of a study of blood T cell repertoires in COVID-19. Generated by immunoSEQ multiplex PCR, the TCRdb table keeps only in-frame clones and is missing some. The sample lists 150,000 to 250,000 clones, approximately 90% occurring once. The sample consisted of PBMCs or T cells enriched from blood (not recorded which). These TCRs come from a woman aged 30 to 39 who had recovered from COVID-19. Each CDR3 is given with its conserved first and last residue. The D gene is left open where the match is weak. Not every row has a clone size; where given, it reads once, few, many or a size class.

D gene,clone size,V gene,J gene,CDR3 protein,CDR3 DNA
.,.,TRBV28,TRBJ2-1,CASSFPDFGQFF,TGTGCCAGCAGTTTCCCAGACTTCGGGCAGTTCTTC
.,.,TRBV30,TRBJ1-3,CAWSVFAGAIYF,TGTGCCTGGAGTGTATTTGCCGGGGCCATATATTTT
.,.,TRBV30,TRBJ2-3,CAWSSRGSTDTQYF,TGTGCCTGGAGTTCCAGGGGATCGACAGATACGCAGTATTTT
TRBD2,once,TRBV4-1,TRBJ2-1,CASSVLREGPYNEQFF,TGCGCCAGCAGCGTACTGCGGGAGGGCCCGTACAATGAGCAGTTCTTC
.,.,TRBV9,TRBJ2-5,CASSVEERSFGGTQYF,TGTGCCAGCAGCGTAGAGGAAAGATCTTTCGGCGGGACCCAGTACTTC
.,.,TRBV18,TRBJ2-5,CASSRKETQYF,TGTGCCAGCTCACGTAAAGAGACCCAGTACTTC
TRBD2,.,TRBV27,TRBJ2-1,CASSPGVAGGPAYNEQFF,TGTGCCAGCAGCCCTGGAGTAGCGGGGGGGCCTGCCTACAATGAGCAGTTCTTC
.,.,TRBV7-2,TRBJ1-6,CASSLGDRAYSPLHF,TGTGCCAGCAGCTTAGGAGATCGCGCATATTCACCCCTCCACTTT
.,.,TRBV6-2/TRBV6-3,TRBJ2-3,CASSHRTSTDTQYF,TGTGCCAGCAGCCACAGGACGAGCACAGATACGCAGTATTTT
.,.,TRBV11-1,TRBJ1-1,CASSPSRDNTEAFF,TGTGCCAGCAGCCCTTCTCGGGATAACACTGAAGCTTTCTTT
.,.,TRBV2,TRBJ1-2,CASSADPPGYSYTF,TGTGCCAGCAGCGCTGACCCCCCGGGGTATAGCTACACCTTC
.,.,TRBV5-1,TRBJ1-6,CASSPAGGGSYNSPLHF,TGCGCCAGCAGCCCAGCGGGGGGGGGCTCCTATAATTCACCCCTCCACTTT
.,.,TRBV19,TRBJ1-5,CASSIRSTRASPQHF,TGTGCCAGTAGTATTCGTTCCACCAGGGCCTCGCCCCAGCATTTT
.,.,TRBV7-6,TRBJ1-3,CASRPSGGNTIYF,TGTGCCAGCAGACCGTCTGGCGGAAACACCATATATTTT
.,.,TRBV1,TRBJ1-1,CTSSQYGQGGTEAFF,TGCACCAGCAGCCAATACGGACAGGGAGGCACTGAAGCTTTCTTT
TRBD1,.,TRBV11-2,TRBJ1-5,CASSRQGFNQPQHF,TGTGCCAGCAGCCGACAGGGTTTCAATCAGCCCCAGCATTTT
TRBD1,.,TRBV18,TRBJ2-2,CASSPRTGTENTGELFF,TGTGCCAGCTCACCGAGGACCGGGACAGAAAACACCGGGGAGCTGTTTTTT
.,.,TRBV7-3,TRBJ1-3,CASSLEASSGNTIYF,TGTGCCAGCAGCTTAGAGGCGAGCTCTGGAAACACCATATATTTT
.,.,TRBV6-5,TRBJ2-5,CASRLATQETQYF,TGTGCCAGCAGGTTAGCCACCCAAGAGACCCAGTACTTC
TRBD2,few,TRBV11-2,TRBJ2-7,CASSLVAGRGEQYF,TGTGCCAGCAGCTTAGTAGCGGGAAGGGGAGAGCAGTACTTC
.,.,TRBV10-3,TRBJ2-1,CAISESPGSSYNEQFF,TGTGCCATCAGTGAAAGCCCTGGGAGCTCCTACAATGAGCAGTTCTTC
.,.,TRBV24-1,TRBJ1-2,CATSGRGYGYTF,TGTGCCACCAGTGGCCGGGGCTATGGCTACACCTTC
.,once,TRBV27,TRBJ1-2,CASSLTPNNYGYTF,TGTGCCAGCAGTCTCACACCAAATAACTATGGCTACACCTTC
TRBD1,.,TRBV15,TRBJ2-7,CATSREGQGVEQYF,TGTGCCACCAGCAGAGAAGGGCAGGGGGTCGAGCAGTACTTC
TRBD2,.,TRBV27,TRBJ2-5,CAREHGRPEETQYF,TGTGCCAGAGAACACGGGAGGCCAGAAGAGACCCAGTACTTC
.,.,TRBV7-2,TRBJ1-6,CASSLAGQYNSPLHF,TGTGCCAGCAGCTTAGCGGGACAATATAATTCACCCCTCCACTTT
.,.,TRBV5-1,TRBJ1-5,CASSLGQDLSQPQHF,TGCGCCAGCAGCTTGGGCCAGGATCTAAGTCAGCCCCAGCATTTT
TRBD1,.,TRBV5-4,TRBJ1-2,CASSAGTAIPRAYYTF,TGTGCCAGCAGCGCCGGGACAGCCATCCCCCGGGCCTACTACACCTTC
.,.,TRBV18,TRBJ1-1,CASSDLGVNTEAFF,TGTGCCAGCTCAGACCTCGGGGTGAACACTGAAGCTTTCTTT
.,.,TRBV13,TRBJ1-5,CASSLSNRVYGNQPQHF,TGTGCCAGCAGCCTTTCCAACAGGGTTTACGGCAATCAGCCCCAGCATTTT
TRBD1,.,TRBV4-2,TRBJ2-7,CASSREDRAYEQYF,TGTGCCAGCAGCCGAGAGGACAGGGCCTACGAGCAGTACTTC
TRBD2,.,TRBV4-1,TRBJ2-7,CASSQDRGAGGEQYF,TGCGCCAGCAGCCAAGATCGTGGGGCGGGGGGCGAGCAGTACTTC
.,once,TRBV29-1,TRBJ2-1,CSVSSEQFF,TGCAGCGTTTCCAGTGAGCAGTTCTTC
.,.,TRBV7-2,TRBJ2-1,CASSLGRAPEDMRYNEQFF,TGTGCCAGCAGCTTAGGCAGGGCGCCCGAAGATATGAGGTACAATGAGCAGTTCTTC
TRBD1,.,TRBV19,TRBJ1-4,CASRLGQINEKLFF,TGTGCCAGTAGATTGGGACAGATTAATGAAAAACTGTTTTTT
.,.,TRBV7-6,TRBJ2-1,CASSETENNEQFF,TGTGCCAGCAGCGAGACAGAAAACAATGAGCAGTTCTTC
.,.,TRBV2,TRBJ1-1,CASTRPTEENTEAFF,TGTGCCAGCACCCGCCCGACAGAGGAGAACACTGAAGCTTTCTTT
.,.,TRBV9,TRBJ2-1,CASSVSLGSGSSYNEQFF,TGTGCCAGCAGCGTATCCTTAGGGTCGGGGTCCTCTTACAATGAGCAGTTCTTC
TRBD1,.,TRBV5-6,TRBJ1-5,CASSAGTGDQPQHF,TGTGCCAGCAGCGCGGGGACAGGGGATCAGCCCCAGCATTTT
.,.,TRBV3-1/TRBV3-2,TRBJ1-2,CASSQGATDDLGGYTF,TGTGCCAGCAGTCAAGGGGCGACAGACGACCTAGGTGGCTACACCTTC
.,.,TRBV11-2,TRBJ1-2,CASSFGQTSYGYTF,TGTGCCAGCAGCTTCGGACAGACGAGCTATGGCTACACCTTC
TRBD1,.,TRBV29-1,TRBJ1-2,CSARPGQSNYGYTF,TGCAGCGCCCGTCCGGGACAGTCTAACTATGGCTACACCTTC
TRBD2,.,TRBV13,TRBJ2-3,CASSLGRGGWSTDTQYF,TGTGCCAGCAGCTTAGGTCGCGGGGGTTGGTCCACAGATACGCAGTATTTT
.,.,TRBV6-5,TRBJ1-2,CASTNRNYGYTF,TGTGCCAGCACAAACAGAAACTATGGCTACACCTTC
.,.,TRBV7-6,TRBJ2-1,CASSAQGTAQFF,TGTGCCAGCAGCGCACAGGGTACGGCGCAGTTCTTC
.,.,TRBV12-3/TRBV12-4,TRBJ2-7,CASSLTGYEQYF,TGTGCCAGCAGTTTAACAGGGTACGAGCAGTACTTC
TRBD1,.,TRBV5-1,TRBJ1-6,CASSLVHGGLTGTNSPLHF,TGCGCCAGCAGCTTGGTTCACGGTGGGTTGACAGGGACTAATTCACCCCTCCACTTT
TRBD1,.,TRBV10-3,TRBJ1-1,CAISGTGGNTEAFF,TGTGCCATCAGCGGGACAGGGGGAAACACTGAAGCTTTCTTT
TRBD1,.,TRBV7-9,TRBJ1-5,CASSLGTGGNQPQHF,TGTGCCAGCAGCTTAGGGACAGGAGGCAATCAGCCCCAGCATTTT